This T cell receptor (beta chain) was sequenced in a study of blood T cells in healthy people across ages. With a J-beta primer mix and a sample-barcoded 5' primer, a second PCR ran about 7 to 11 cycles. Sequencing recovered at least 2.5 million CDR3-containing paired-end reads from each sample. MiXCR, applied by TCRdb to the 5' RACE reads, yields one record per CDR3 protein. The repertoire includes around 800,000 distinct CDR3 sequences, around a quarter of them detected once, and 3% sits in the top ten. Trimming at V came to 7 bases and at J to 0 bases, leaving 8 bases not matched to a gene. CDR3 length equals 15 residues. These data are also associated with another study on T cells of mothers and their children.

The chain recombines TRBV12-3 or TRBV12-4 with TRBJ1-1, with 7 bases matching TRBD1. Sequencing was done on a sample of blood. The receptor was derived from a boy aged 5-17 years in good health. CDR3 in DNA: TGTGCCAGCACTTTTGTAGGGGGCATGAACACTGAAGCTTTCTTT. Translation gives CASTFVGGMNTEAFF.